The TCR beta chain described here comes from a study of early T cells in non-severe SARS-CoV-2 infection. Study at large: Chains from this unsorted whole-blood bulk RNA could not be paired.

General study results and limits: Matching with VDJdb favored anti-spike CD8 responses (missing private and CD4 specificities).

V was trimmed by 6 bases and J by 0 bases, leaving 17 bases between them. The CDR3 is made up of 16 amino acids. Individual cDNA molecules were tagged with unique molecular identifiers, the study reported. MiXCR was run by TCRdb on the 5' RACE reads, yielding one entry per CDR3 protein. The sample includes around 70,000 distinct CDR3 sequences, about 12% of them seen just once. This clonotype has at least ten counts. What it recognizes is unknown. The sequence was obtained from an adult who was a healthcare worker with PCR-confirmed SARS-CoV-2 infection or an uninfected control (not recorded which). This chain links TRBV12-3 or TRBV12-4 with TRBJ2-5; D unclear. The sequenced sample consisted of whole blood. CDR3 sequence: CASSPRSAEHQETQYF. The CDR3 nucleotides are TGTGCCAGCAGCCCTCGGTCGGCCGAGCACCAAGAGACCCAGTACTTC.